The rows below give T cell receptor beta chains drawn from one sample of a study of blood T cell repertoires in COVID-19. TCRdb's table, derived via immunoSEQ multiplex PCR, lists solely in-frame clones and lacks some. Of under 200,000 clones listed, roughly 80% were seen once; the top ten hold about 5.3%. The sample taken for sequencing was PBMCs or T cells enriched from blood (not recorded which). The receptors originated from a woman in her thirties or forties with acute COVID-19. CDR3s include the opening cysteine and the closing phenylalanine or tryptophan. A D gene is named only where the DNA matches it firmly. Clone sizes are given selectively: once, few, many, or a class where the clone is expanded.

j_call | d_call | v_call | clone_size | cdr3_nt | cdr3_aa
TRBJ2-2 | . | TRBV7-3 | . | TGTGCCAGCAGCCGAGACACCGGGGAGCTGTTTTTT | CASSRDTGELFF
TRBJ1-6 | TRBD1 | TRBV6-5 | . | TGTGCCAGCGGATGGGACAGACGTTCACCCCTCCACTTT | CASGWDRRSPLHF
TRBJ2-1 | . | TRBV24-1 | once | TGTGCCACCAGTGATTTCACAGGGAGCTCCTACAATGAGCAGTTCTTC | CATSDFTGSSYNEQFF
TRBJ2-1 | TRBD2 | TRBV5-1 | . | TGCGCCAGCAGCTTGGCCGGAGGGTCTAGCGGGGACAATGAGCAGTTCTTC | CASSLAGGSSGDNEQFF
TRBJ1-5 | TRBD1 | TRBV6-5 | . | TGTGCCAGCAGAGGACAGGGTCGACAGCCCCAGCATTTT | CASRGQGRQPQHF
TRBJ1-1 | . | TRBV18 | . | TGTGCCAGCTCATCAGGGGTGGACAGACCGGTAGCTTTCTTT | CASSSGVDRPVAFF
TRBJ1-1 | . | TRBV6-5 | . | TGTGCCAGCAGTTACTCTCAGGGCTCGAGGACTGAAGCTTTCTTT | CASSYSQGSRTEAFF
TRBJ2-2 | . | TRBV3-1/TRBV3-2 | . | TGTGCCAGCAGCCAACTCAGGACTCCGAACACCGGGGAGCTGTTTTTT | CASSQLRTPNTGELFF
TRBJ1-1 | . | TRBV5-1 | few | TGCGCCAGCAGCTTGGCCCCGCGGGGAGGGCTCGGGAACACTGAAGCTTTCTTT | CASSLAPRGGLGNTEAFF
TRBJ1-2 | . | TRBV11-2 | . | TGTGCCAGCAGCTCCTACGGTTGGGGGGGGCCGGGCCTAAATGGCTATACCTTC | CASSSYGWGGPGLNGYTF
TRBJ1-2 | . | TRBV11-2 | . | TGTGCCAGCAGCATCGGTCGGGGGACTAACTATGGCTACACCTTC | CASSIGRGTNYGYTF
TRBJ2-1 | . | TRBV12-2 | . | TGTGCAAGTCGCTTAGTAGCGGATCGCTCCTACAATGAGCAGTTCTTC | CASRLVADRSYNEQFF
TRBJ2-1 | TRBD1 | TRBV20-1 | . | TGCAGTGCTAGTGGCGACAGGGTCAATGAGCAGTTCTTC | CSASGDRVNEQFF
TRBJ2-3 | TRBD2 | TRBV5-1 | . | TGCGCCAGCAGCGAAGGACTAGCGCGTTCCTCAGATACGCAGTATTTT | CASSEGLARSSDTQYF
TRBJ2-1 | . | TRBV3-1/TRBV3-2 | . | TGTGCCAGCAGCCAAAGCGGTTTGGGTAATGAGCAGTTCTTC | CASSQSGLGNEQFF
TRBJ2-5 | TRBD2 | TRBV18 | . | TGTGCCAGCTCACTTAAGGGACTAGCGGGAGCTGGAGAGACCCAGTACTTC | CASSLKGLAGAGETQYF
TRBJ1-5 | TRBD1 | TRBV6-6 | . | TGTGCCAGCAGTTCACAGGGGGCAGGCCAGCCCCAGCATTTT | CASSSQGAGQPQHF
TRBJ2-1 | TRBD2 | TRBV10-3 | few | TGTGCCATCAGTGAGTCGATAGCGGGAGGGTCCTACAATGAGCAGTTCTTC | CAISESIAGGSYNEQFF
TRBJ1-1 | . | TRBV3-1/TRBV3-2 | few | TGTGCCAGCAGCCAAGTGGCGGGAGGGGTGCCTGAAGCTTTCTTT | CASSQVAGGVPEAFF
TRBJ2-1 | . | TRBV25-1 | many | TGTGCCAGCAGTGAATCGCTAGGAGAGCAGTTCTTC | CASSESLGEQFF
TRBJ2-5 | TRBD2 | TRBV13 | . | TGTGCCGGCAGCGCCAGGACTAGCGGGAGAGAGACCCAGTACTTC | CAGSARTSGRETQYF
TRBJ2-1 | . | TRBV6-1 | once | TGTGCCAGCAGTGACGAAGGCGGGTACAATGAGCAGTTCTTC | CASSDEGGYNEQFF